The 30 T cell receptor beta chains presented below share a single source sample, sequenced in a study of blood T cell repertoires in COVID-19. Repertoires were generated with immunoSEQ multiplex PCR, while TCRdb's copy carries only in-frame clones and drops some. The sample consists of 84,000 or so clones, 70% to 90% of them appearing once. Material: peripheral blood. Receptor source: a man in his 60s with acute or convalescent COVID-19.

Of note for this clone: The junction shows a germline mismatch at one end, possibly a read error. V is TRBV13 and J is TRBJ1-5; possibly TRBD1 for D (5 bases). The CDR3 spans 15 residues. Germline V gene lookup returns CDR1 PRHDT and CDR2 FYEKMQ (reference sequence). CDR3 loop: CASSLGQGLNQPQHF. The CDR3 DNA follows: TGTGCCAGCAGTTTAGGGCAGGGTCTTAATCAGCCCCAGCATTTT. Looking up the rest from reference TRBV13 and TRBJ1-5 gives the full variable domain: AAGVIQSPRHLIKEKRETATLKCYPIPRHDTVYWYQQGPGQDPQFLISFYEKMQSDKGSIPDRFSAQQFSDYHSELNMSSLELGDSALYFCASSLGQGLNQPQHFGDGTRLSIL.

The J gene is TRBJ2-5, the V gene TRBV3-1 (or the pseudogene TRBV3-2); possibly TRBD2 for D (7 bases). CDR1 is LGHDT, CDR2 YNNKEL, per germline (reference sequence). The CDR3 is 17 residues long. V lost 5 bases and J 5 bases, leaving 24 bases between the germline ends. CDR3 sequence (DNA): TGTGCCAGCAGCGCAACGCGCGCGACACAGGGAGGGGAGACCCAGTACTTC. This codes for CASSATRATQGGETQYF.

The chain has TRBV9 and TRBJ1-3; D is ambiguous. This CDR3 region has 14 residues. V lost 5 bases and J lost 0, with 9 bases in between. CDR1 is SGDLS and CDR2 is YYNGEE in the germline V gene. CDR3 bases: TGTGCCAGCAGTTCCAGCGTCTCTGGAAACACCATATATTTT. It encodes CASSSSVSGNTIYF.

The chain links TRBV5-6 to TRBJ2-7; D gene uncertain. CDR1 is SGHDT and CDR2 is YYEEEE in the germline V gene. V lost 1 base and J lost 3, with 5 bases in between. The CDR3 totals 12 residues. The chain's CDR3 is CASSLIGYEQYF. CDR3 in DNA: TGTGCCAGCAGCTTGATCGGCTACGAGCAGTACTTC. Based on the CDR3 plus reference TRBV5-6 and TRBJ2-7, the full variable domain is DAGVTQSPTHLIKTRGQQVTLRCSPKSGHDTVSWYQQALGQGPQFIFQYYEEEERQRGNFPDRFSGHQFPNYSSELNVNALLLGDSALYLCASSLIGYEQYFGPGTRLTVT.

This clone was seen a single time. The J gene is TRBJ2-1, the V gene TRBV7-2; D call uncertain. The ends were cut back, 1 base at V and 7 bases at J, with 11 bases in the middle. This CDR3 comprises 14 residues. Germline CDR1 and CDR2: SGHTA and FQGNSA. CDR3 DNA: TGTGCCAGCAGCTTAGTGGGCCCCGCGAATGAGCAGTTCTTC. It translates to CASSLVGPANEQFF.

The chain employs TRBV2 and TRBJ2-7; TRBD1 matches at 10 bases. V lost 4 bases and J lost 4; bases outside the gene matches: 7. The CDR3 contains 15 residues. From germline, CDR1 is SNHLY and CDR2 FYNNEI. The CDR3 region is CASSVETGGAYEQYF. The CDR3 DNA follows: TGTGCCAGCAGTGTAGAGACAGGGGGCGCGTACGAGCAGTACTTC.

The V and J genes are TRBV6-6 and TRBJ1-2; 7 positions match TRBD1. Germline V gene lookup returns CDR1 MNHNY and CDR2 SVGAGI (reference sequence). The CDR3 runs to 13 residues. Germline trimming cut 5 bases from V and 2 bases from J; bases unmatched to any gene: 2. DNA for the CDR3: TGTGCCAGCAGTCCACAGGGGAACTATGGCTACACCTTC. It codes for CASSPQGNYGYTF.

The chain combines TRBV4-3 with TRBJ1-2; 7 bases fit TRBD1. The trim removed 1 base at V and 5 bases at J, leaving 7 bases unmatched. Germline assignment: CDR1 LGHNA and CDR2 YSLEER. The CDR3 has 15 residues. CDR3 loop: CASSQAGGQEYGYTF. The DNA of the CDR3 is TGCGCCAGCAGCCAAGCTGGCGGACAGGAATATGGCTACACCTTC.

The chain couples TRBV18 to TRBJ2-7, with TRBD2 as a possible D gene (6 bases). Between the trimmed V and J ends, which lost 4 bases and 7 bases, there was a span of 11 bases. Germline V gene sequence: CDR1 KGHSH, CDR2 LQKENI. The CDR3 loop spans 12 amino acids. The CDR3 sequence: CASSREAGEQYF. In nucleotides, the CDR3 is TGTGCCAGCTCACGGGAGGCGGGAGAGCAGTACTTC.

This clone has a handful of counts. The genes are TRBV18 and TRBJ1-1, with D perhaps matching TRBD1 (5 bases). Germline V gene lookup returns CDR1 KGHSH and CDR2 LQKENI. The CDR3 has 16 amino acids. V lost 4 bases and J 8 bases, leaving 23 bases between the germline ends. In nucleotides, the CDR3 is TGTGCCAGCTCACAATATGAGACAGATCCTAAAACCGAAGCTTTCTTT. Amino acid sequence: CASSQYETDPKTEAFF. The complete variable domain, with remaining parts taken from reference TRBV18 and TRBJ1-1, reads NAGVMQNPRHLVRRRGQEARLRCSPMKGHSHVYWYRQLPEEGLKFMVYLQKENIIDESGMPKERFSAEFPKEGPSILRIQQVVRGDSAAYFCASSQYETDPKTEAFFGQGTRLTVV.

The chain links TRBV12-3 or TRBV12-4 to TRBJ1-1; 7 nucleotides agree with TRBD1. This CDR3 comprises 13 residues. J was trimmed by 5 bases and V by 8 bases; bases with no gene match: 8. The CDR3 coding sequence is TGTGCCAGCGGGCGACAGGGTGGGACTGAAGCTTTCTTT. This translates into CASGRQGGTEAFF.

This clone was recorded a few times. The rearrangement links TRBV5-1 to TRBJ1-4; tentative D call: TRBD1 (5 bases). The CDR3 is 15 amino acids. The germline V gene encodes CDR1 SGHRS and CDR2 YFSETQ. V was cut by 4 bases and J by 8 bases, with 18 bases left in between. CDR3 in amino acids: CASSAPGSKGEKLFF. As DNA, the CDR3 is TGCGCCAGCAGCGCCCCAGGTTCCAAGGGGGAAAAACTGTTTTTT.

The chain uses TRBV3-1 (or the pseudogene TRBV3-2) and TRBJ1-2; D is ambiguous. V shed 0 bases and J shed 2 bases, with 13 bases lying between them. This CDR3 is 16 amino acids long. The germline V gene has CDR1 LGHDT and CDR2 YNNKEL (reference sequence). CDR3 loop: CASSQDLEGSNYGYTF. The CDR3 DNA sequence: TGTGCCAGCAGCCAAGATCTTGAGGGCTCCAACTATGGCTACACCTTC.

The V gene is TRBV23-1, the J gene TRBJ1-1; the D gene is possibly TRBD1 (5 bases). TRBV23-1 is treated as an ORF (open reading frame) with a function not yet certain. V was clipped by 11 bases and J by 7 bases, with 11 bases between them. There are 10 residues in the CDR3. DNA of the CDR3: TGCGCCCAAGACAGATATGAAGCTTTCTTT. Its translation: CAQDRYEAFF.

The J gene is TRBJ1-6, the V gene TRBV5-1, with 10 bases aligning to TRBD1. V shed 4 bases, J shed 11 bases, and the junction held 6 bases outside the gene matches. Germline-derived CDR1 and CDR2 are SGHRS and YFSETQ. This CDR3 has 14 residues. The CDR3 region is CASSVGQGLTPLHF. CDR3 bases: TGCGCCAGCAGCGTGGGACAGGGGTTGACACCCCTCCACTTT.

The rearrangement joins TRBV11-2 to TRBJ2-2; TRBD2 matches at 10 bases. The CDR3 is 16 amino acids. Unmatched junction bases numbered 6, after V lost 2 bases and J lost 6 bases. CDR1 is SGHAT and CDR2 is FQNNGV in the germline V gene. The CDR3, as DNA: TGTGCCAGCAGCTTAAGGAGCGGGGGGGCCCCCGGGGAGCTGTTTTTT. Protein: CASSLRSGGAPGELFF. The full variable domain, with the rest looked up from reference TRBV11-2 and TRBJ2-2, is EAGVAQSPRYKIIEKRQSVAFWCNPISGHATLYWYQQILGQGPKLLIQFQNNGVVDDSQLPKDRFSAERLKGVDSTLKIQPAKLEDSAVYLCASSLRSGGAPGELFFGEGSRLTVL.

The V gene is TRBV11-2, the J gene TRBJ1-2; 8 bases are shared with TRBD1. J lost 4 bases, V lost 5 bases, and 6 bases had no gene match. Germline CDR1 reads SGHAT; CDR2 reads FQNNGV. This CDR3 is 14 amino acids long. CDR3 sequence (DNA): TGTGCCAGCAGCCCCCAGGGGGCGAGCTATGGCTACACCTTC. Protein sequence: CASSPQGASYGYTF.

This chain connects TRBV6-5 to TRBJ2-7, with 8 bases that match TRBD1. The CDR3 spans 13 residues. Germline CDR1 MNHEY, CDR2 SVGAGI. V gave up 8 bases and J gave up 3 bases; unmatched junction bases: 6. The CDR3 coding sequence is TGTGCCAGCGGGGGACAGGATGACTACGAGCAGTACTTC. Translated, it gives CASGGQDDYEQYF.

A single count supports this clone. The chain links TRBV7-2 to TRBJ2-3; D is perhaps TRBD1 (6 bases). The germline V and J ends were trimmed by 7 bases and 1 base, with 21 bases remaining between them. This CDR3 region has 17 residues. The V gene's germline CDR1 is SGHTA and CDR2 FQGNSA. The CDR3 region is CASTPAAGVVGTDTQYF. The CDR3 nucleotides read TGTGCCAGCACTCCCGCCGCAGGGGTCGTCGGCACAGATACGCAGTATTTT.

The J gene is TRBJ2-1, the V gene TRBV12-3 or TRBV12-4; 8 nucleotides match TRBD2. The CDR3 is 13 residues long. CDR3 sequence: CASGTRSYNEQFF. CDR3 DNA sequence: TGTGCGTCCGGGACTAGATCCTACAATGAGCAGTTCTTC.

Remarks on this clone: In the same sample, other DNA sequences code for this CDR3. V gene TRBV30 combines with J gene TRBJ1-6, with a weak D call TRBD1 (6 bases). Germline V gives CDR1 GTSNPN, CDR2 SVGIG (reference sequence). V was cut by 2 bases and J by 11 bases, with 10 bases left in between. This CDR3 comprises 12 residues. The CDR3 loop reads CAWSSQGTPLHF. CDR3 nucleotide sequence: TGTGCCTGGAGTTCACAGGGAACACCCCTCCACTTT.

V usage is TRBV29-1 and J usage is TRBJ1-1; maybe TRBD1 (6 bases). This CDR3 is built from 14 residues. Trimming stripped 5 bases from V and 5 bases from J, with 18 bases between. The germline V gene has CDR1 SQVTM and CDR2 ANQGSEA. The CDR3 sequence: CSVLNRDRGTEAFF. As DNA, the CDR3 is TGCAGCGTTCTTAACAGGGATCGAGGAACTGAAGCTTTCTTT. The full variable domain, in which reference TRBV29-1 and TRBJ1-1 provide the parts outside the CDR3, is SAVISQKPSRDICQRGTSLTIQCQVDSQVTMMFWYRQQPGQSLTLIATANQGSEATYESGFVIDKFPISRPNLTFSTLTVSNMSPEDSSIYLCSVLNRDRGTEAFFGQGTRLTVV.

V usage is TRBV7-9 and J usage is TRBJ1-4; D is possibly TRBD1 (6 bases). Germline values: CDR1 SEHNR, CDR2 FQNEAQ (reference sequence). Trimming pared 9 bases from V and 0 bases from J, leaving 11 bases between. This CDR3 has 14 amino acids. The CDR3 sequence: CASSTGTTNEKLFF. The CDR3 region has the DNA TGTGCCAGTAGCACAGGGACAACTAATGAAAAACTGTTTTTT.

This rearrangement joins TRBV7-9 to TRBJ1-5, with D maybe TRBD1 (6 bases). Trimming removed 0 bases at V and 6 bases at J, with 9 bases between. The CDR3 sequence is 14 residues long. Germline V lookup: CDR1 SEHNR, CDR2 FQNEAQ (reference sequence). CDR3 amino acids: CASSLAQGSQPQHF. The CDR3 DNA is TGTGCCAGCAGCTTAGCGCAGGGGAGTCAGCCCCAGCATTTT. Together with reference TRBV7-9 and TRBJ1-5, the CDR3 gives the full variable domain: DTGVSQNPRHKITKRGQNVTFRCDPISEHNRLYWYRQTLGQGPEFLTYFQNEAQLEKSRLLSDRFSAERPKGSFSTLEIQRTEQGDSAMYLCASSLAQGSQPQHFGDGTRLSIL.

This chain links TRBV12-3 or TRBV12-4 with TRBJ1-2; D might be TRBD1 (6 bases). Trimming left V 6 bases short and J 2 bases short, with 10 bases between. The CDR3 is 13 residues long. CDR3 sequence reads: CASSIQGNYGYTF. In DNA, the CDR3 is TGTGCCAGCAGCATCCAGGGGAACTATGGCTACACCTTC.

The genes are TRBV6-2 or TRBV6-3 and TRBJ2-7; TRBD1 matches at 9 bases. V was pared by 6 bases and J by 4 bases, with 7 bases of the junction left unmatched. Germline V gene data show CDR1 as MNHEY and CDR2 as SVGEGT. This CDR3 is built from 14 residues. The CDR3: CASSPGTGMYEQYF. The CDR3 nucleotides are TGTGCCAGCAGCCCCGGGACAGGGATGTACGAGCAGTACTTC.

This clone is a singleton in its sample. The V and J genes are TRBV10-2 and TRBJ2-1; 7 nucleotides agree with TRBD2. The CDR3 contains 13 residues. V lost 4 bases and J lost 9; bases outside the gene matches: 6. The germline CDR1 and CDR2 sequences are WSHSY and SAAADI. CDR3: CASSGTSMIEQFF. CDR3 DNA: TGCGCCAGCAGTGGGACTAGTATGATTGAGCAGTTCTTC.

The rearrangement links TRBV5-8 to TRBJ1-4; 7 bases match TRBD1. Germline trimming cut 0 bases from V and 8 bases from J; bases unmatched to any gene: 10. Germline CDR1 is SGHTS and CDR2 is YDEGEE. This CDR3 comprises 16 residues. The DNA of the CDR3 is TGTGCCAGCAGCTTGGCGACAGGGAGTTTTGCGGAAAAACTGTTTTTT. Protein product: CASSLATGSFAEKLFF.

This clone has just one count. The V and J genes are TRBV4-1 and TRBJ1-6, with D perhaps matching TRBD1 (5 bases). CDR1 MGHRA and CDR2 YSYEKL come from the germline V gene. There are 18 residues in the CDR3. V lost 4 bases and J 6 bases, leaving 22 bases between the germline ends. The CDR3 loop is CASSLRSGTDSSNSPLHF. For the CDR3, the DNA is TGCGCCAGCAGCCTCCGGAGCGGGACGGACTCTTCTAATTCACCCCTCCACTTT.

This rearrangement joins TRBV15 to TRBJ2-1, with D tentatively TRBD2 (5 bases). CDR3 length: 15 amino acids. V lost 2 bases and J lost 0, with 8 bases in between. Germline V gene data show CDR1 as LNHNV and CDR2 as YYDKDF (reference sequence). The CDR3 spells CATSRTGSSYNEQFF. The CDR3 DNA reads TGTGCCACCAGCAGAACGGGGAGCTCCTACAATGAGCAGTTCTTC.